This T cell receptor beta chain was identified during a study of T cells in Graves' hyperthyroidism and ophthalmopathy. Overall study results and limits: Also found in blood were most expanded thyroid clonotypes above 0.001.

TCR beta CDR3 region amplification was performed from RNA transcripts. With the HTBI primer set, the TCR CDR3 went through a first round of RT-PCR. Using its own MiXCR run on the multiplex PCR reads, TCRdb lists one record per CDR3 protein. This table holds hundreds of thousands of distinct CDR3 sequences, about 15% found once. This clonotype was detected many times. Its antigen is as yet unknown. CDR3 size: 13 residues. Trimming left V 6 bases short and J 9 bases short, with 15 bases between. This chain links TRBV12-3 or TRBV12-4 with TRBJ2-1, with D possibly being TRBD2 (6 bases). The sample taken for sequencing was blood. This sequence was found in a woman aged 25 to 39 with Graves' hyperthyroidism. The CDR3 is CASSITGEGEQFF. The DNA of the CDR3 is TGTGCCAGCAGCATTACGGGAGAGGGTGAGCAGTTCTTC.